This T cell receptor beta chain was found in a study of cytomegalovirus exposure and HLA in healthy donors (dated 2017 in TCRdb). In the study overall: According to an earlier analysis of 450 to 650 of the donors, 200 million or so T cells yielded some 110 million unique TCR beta sequences and about 300 Gb of sequence data. Roughly 310 gigabases of sequencing data and tens of millions of unique TCR sequences were included in an early release covering several hundred HLA-typed donors. The genetic ancestry cluster associated with self-reported Caucasian donors included over 65% of the 300 to 450 genotyped donors. The study was designed to test whether signatures of past pathogen exposure could be identified by cataloging public T cell receptors. The T cell repertoires of 700 or so subjects were profiled by immunosequencing and related to cytomegalovirus serostatus. Along with the roughly 710-subject first cohort, a separate validation cohort of over 90 different subjects was used. To predict cytomegalovirus infection status, the study brought together high-throughput TCR immunosequencing, statistical association of individual TCRs with disease status, and machine learning. To study patterns of TCR occurrence, a later analysis re-analyzed previously published TCR beta repertoires from 700 or so donors and added high-resolution HLA genotyping. Rather than using new phenotypic data, the later analysis identified candidate immune exposures from TCR beta sequences and from how often those sequences occurred across donors. In an earlier analysis of 500 to 650 of the donors, high-throughput TCR beta sequencing was used to judge whether each TCR beta V gene segment behaved as functional or pseudogenic. Donor age, sex, ethnicity and CMV serostatus were compiled together with the repertoire data. A later genetic analysis took genome-wide SNP genotypes for about 65% of the 666 donors and used that subset as a discovery cohort. Every repertoire in the discovery cohort had been generated on one and the same sequencing platform. Both class I and class II loci were covered by HLA typing, at four-digit resolution. Typing coverage differed by locus: A, B, C, DRB1 and DQB1 were typed in about 629-630 donors, DQA1 in about 510, DPA1 in some 610, and DPB1 in around 440. Roughly 5 DR-DQ haplotypes were handled as single units for association and clustering because linkage in the cohort was strong. Among some 410 genotyped donors of the cohort, an average of around 220,000 unique TCR beta nucleotide sequences was sequenced per donor, of which about 18% were non-productive. The investigation overall reported the following: Because HLA typing was missing for some donors at each locus, association tests included only the typed subset. The authors suggested that the approach could potentially be generalized to other disease states and immunological phenotypes. The presence/absence analyses assumed that sequencing depth was roughly uniform across donors, and that assumption may not be true. A cluster of highly shared sequence variants was judged likely to be a technical artifact of the sequencing pipeline. Some IMGT-functional V segments, including TRBV6-2 and TRBV6-3, could not be told apart with the 87-base-pair reads, so those segments were excluded. The earlier analysis of 587 of the donors excluded some 16 rarely observed V segments, including chromosome 9 orphons, because counts were too low. A later genetic analysis associated a missense DCLRE1C variant with V-gene and J-gene trimming of TCR beta chains, and an independent cohort replicated the association. Assigning TCR associations to individual alleles was difficult when HLA alleles, especially DR and DQ, strongly co-occurred. Only TCR beta chains were sequenced in this cohort, and the absence of alpha or paired-chain data limited detectable features. In a later analysis, some 18,000 TCR beta sequences were associated with specific HLA alleles at a false discovery rate of 0.05. A total of 150 or so TCR beta chains were listed by the study as associated with cytomegalovirus. In vitro tests confirmed that three of the cytomegalovirus-associated TCR beta chains recognize cytomegalovirus antigens. In an earlier analysis of some 550 of the donors, most TCR beta V segments were observed in productive rearrangements about 90% or about 30% of the time, broadly matching IMGT annotations. Compared with the approximately 710-donor mean, donors in an Asian-associated ancestry cluster had fewer N-insertions in productive TCRs, according to a later genetic analysis. In both the original and validation cohorts, the classifier was reported to diagnose cytomegalovirus status with high specificity and sensitivity. While some public TCRs were present in many individuals, most TCR sequences turned up only very rarely across donors. According to a later analysis, parvovirus B19, influenza, CMV and Epstein-Barr virus appeared linked to several top co-occurrence clusters. Correlated functional status among segregating V segments might reflect linkage disequilibrium, but an unknown experimental factor could not be ruled out. A further reported finding was that TCR beta sequences accurately predicted the HLA-A and HLA-B alleles for most subjects in the first cohort. According to a later analysis, TCR association rates differed among HLA loci, with DRB1 alleles showing the most associated TCRs and HLA-C alleles showing the fewest. In a later analysis, most CMV-associated TCR beta chains were found to appear HLA-restricted, with HLA associations seemingly driven largely by CMV exposure. CMV serostatus was the only immune exposure information available for the cohort. A later analysis found that HLA-associated TCR beta chains were more clonally expanded and had lower generation probabilities than equally common non-associated chains.

The cohort was made up of around 720 healthy bone marrow donors. At the time of sampling, every cohort member was nominally healthy, though immune exposures that went unrecorded were likely present. The donor tested CMV seropositive, placing the donor among the approximately 290 seropositive members of the cohort. Every donor gave a peripheral blood sample, and the peripheral blood mononuclear cells from that sample were used for TCR beta sequencing. The Qiagen DNeasy Blood Extraction Kit was used to extract genomic DNA from the blood cell samples. The library was generated by the immunoSEQ multiplex PCR assay. For the multiplex PCR, a mixture combining 60 forward primers for TCR Vbeta segments and 13 reverse primers for TCR Jbeta segments was used. The CDR3 region of rearranged TCR beta genes was amplified from genomic DNA with a multiplex PCR assay. Amplified TCR beta libraries were sequenced as 87-base-pair reads on the Illumina HiSeq System. In the original analysis: A later analysis counted 65 million to 90 million unique TCR beta chains across the 600 to 850 repertoires, and 9.5 million to 11 million of these chains were shared by at least two donors. A nearest-neighbor algorithm error-corrected the raw reads and collapsed the reads into unique sequences, merging closely related sequences to remove PCR and sequencing errors. CDR3 sequences were aligned to IMGT reference sequences to assign V, D and J gene segments. Each retained sequence needed at least a six-nucleotide match to both a V gene segment and a J gene segment. A rearrangement counted as productive if the CDR3 had no stop codons and remained in frame with V and J, and every other rearrangement counted as non-productive. Following IMGT convention, CDR3 was defined as the stretch from the second conserved V-encoded cysteine up to the conserved J-encoded phenylalanine. The earlier analysis of some 540 of the donors excluded any sequence lacking an unambiguous match to a single V gene segment. An earlier analysis of several hundred of the donors called V segments functional above 56.7% productive rearrangements and segregating when the between-donor standard deviation exceeded 5%. A statistical classification framework was built for diagnosing cytomegalovirus status from the catalog of TCR beta chain sequences. V and J gene assignment, in a later analysis, came from comparing TCR nucleotide sequences with IMGT/GENE-DB human TR gene sequences. Using the TCRdist pipeline, a later analysis assigned CDR3 sequences along with most-parsimonious VDJ recombination scenarios. In a later analysis, every TCR beta chain was defined by the combination of its CDR3 amino acid sequence and its V-gene family, and reads without a unique V-gene family were dropped. To address suspected cross-contamination and a sequencing artifact, a later analysis removed 450 to 700 highly shared, low-generation-probability nucleotide sequences. In a later analysis, a clonal expansion index was calculated for each public chain from normalized within-repertoire ranks of inferred template counts. In a later analysis, generation probabilities were computed using a VDJ recombination model fitted to out-of-frame rearrangements, and the results were checked against IGoR. In a later analysis, hypergeometric tests were used to score TCR-TCR, TCR-HLA and TCR-CMV co-occurrence, with a repertoire-size bias correction applied to TCR pairs. To estimate false discovery rates, a later analysis permuted the HLA or CMV assignments 20 times. In a later analysis, co-occurring TCRs were grouped using DBSCAN, and TCRdist sequence similarity was added for clustering within HLA-allele-positive subsets. Co-occurrence clustering excluded repertoires with fewer than 30,000 or more than 120,000 public chains, plus five with anomalous nucleotide sharing. In its TCRdb copy, this immuneACCESS table keeps in-frame sequences only and misses some clones. Where compared with another copy, unresolved V genes explain less than half of these, and the others have no known cause. That table supplies the V and J calls and clone size; D and trimming were determined from the DNA. The sample includes some 220,000 clones, with just over 75% observed a single time. The ten largest clones capture roughly 2.5% of the sample.

V lost 6 bases and J lost 3 bases, and the count of bases not matched to a germline gene is 13. The CDR3 runs 18 residues from the cysteine to the phenylalanine. Of the read, only the CDR3 DNA is kept; its 54 bases are in frame from base 1. Taken from the germline V gene, the CDR1 and CDR2 loops are KGHSH and LQKENI. Comment on this clone: It has no known antigen specificity. There are no base qualities to consult, and no much larger clone falls within one base.

Sample: PBMCs. This TCR derives from a woman aged 55-70 years in good health and CMV-seropositive. Here the chain combines TRBV18 and TRBJ2-1; 11 bases in the junction line up with TRBD2. The CDR3: CASSLNLAGGTNYNEQFF. DNA sequence: TGTGCCAGCTCCCTTAACTTAGCGGGAGGGACTAACTACAATGAGCAGTTCTTC.